This TCR beta chain was retrieved from a study of circulating and synovial CD4+ cells in juvenile arthritis. Circulating pathogenic-like lymphocytes came from less than 10 mL of blood per patient. PBMCs were sorted for HLA-DR+CD14-CD3+CD4+CD25low/- cells. The study's findings and limits: These repertoires were less diverse than bulk blood CD4 repertoires. Circulating pathogenic-like lymphocytes shared a substantially higher fraction of CDR3 sequences with synovium than bulk blood.

CDR1 is SGHRS, CDR2 YFSETQ, per germline. CDR3 length equals 13 residues. V was trimmed by 4 bases and J by 4 bases, leaving 9 bases between them. Remarks on this clone: Its specificity is unknown.

The method was immunoSEQ multiplex PCR; TCRdb's version includes in-frame clones alone and lacks a portion of them. This table has some 1,300 clones, around 88% appearing once. Sequencing used HLA-DR+ CD4+ T cells from blood. Subset of the sample: circulating pathogenic-like lymphocytes, sorted as HLA-DR+CD14-CD3+CD4+CD25low/- blood T cells. The V call is TRBV5-1, the J call TRBJ1-3; D unresolved. The receptor's source is a human patient with juvenile idiopathic arthritis. Some clones in this sample may be carry-over from other donors' samples. The CDR3 bases are TGCGCCAGCAGCGGGGAGCAGGGAAACACCATATATTTT. It encodes CASSGEQGNTIYF.